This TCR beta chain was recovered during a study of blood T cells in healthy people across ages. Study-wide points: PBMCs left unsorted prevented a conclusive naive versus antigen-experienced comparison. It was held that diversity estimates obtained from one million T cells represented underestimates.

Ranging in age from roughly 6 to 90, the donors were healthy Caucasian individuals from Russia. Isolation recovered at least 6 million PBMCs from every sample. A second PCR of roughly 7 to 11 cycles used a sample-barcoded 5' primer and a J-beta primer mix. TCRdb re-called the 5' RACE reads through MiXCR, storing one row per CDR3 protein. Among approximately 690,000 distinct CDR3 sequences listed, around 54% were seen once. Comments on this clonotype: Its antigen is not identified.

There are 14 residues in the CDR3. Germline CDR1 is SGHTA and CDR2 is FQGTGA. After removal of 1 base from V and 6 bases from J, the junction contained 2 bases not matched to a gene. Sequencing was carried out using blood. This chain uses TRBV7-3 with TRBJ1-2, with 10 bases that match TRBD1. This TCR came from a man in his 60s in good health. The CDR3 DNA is TGTGCCAGCAGCTTAATGGGGACAGGGGATGGCTACACCTTC. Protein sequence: CASSLMGTGDGYTF.